This is a list of T cell receptor beta chains from one sample in a study of blood T cells in healthy people across ages. TCRdb re-derived calls from the 5' RACE reads in MiXCR, one entry per CDR3 protein. In the table there are approximately 800,000 distinct CDR3 sequences, around two thirds of which are singletons. The sequencing input was blood. Receptors originate from a young man in good health. Both conserved end residues are part of each CDR3. The order of the fields is clone size, D gene, V gene, J gene, CDR3 protein, CDR3 DNA. A D gene is named only where the DNA matches it firmly. Some rows mark clone size as missing; the rest say once, few, many or name a class of expanded clone.

NA	NA	TRBV20-1	TRBJ2-1	CSARAAGSSYNEQFF	TGCAGTGCTAGAGCTGCGGGAAGCTCCTACAATGAGCAGTTCTTC
NA	TRBD2	TRBV9	TRBJ2-1	CASSDRRERGSSYNEQFF	TGTGCCAGCAGCGACCGCAGGGAGCGGGGGAGCTCCTACAATGAGCAGTTCTTC
NA	NA	TRBV4-3	TRBJ1-4	CASSSPGVATNEKLFF	TGCGCCAGCAGCTCGCCAGGCGTTGCAACTAATGAAAAACTGTTTTTT
NA	NA	TRBV29-1	TRBJ2-1	CSVVQYEQFF	TGCAGCGTTGTTCAATATGAGCAGTTCTTC
NA	NA	TRBV20-1	TRBJ2-7	CSAKTGSTYEQYF	TGCAGTGCAAAGACAGGTAGTACCTACGAGCAGTACTTC
NA	TRBD1	TRBV20-1	TRBJ1-2	CSARDWDRADGYTF	TGCAGTGCTAGAGATTGGGACAGGGCAGATGGCTACACCTTC
NA	NA	TRBV6-2/TRBV6-3	TRBJ2-5	CASTLNRVQETQYF	TGTGCCAGCACCCTCAACAGGGTCCAAGAGACCCAGTACTTC
NA	NA	TRBV7-2	TRBJ2-7	CASRYLGGGLGEQYF	TGTGCCAGCAGATACCTAGGGGGGGGACTGGGCGAGCAGTACTTC
NA	NA	TRBV4-3	TRBJ1-2	CASSQGGGGDGYTF	TGCGCCAGCAGCCAAGGCGGGGGCGGGGATGGCTACACCTTC
NA	TRBD2	TRBV20-1	TRBJ2-1	CSATRSTSGEQFF	TGCAGTGCTACCCGATCGACTAGCGGTGAGCAGTTCTTC
NA	NA	TRBV5-1	TRBJ2-3	CASSLAVGRNTDTQYF	TGCGCCAGCAGCTTGGCCGTGGGAAGAAACACAGATACGCAGTATTTT
NA	NA	TRBV20-1	TRBJ1-2	CSAPEGILRYGYTF	TGCAGTGCGCCAGAAGGTATTCTACGGTATGGCTACACCTTC
NA	NA	TRBV7-2	TRBJ2-7	CASSSYSNRLYEQYF	TGTGCCAGCAGCTCTTACAGTAATAGGCTCTACGAGCAGTACTTC
few	NA	TRBV6-5	TRBJ2-3	CASRDSGSGDTQYF	TGTGCCAGCAGGGATAGCGGATCTGGGGATACGCAGTATTTT
NA	TRBD1	TRBV20-1	TRBJ2-1	CSAHRGFYNEQFF	TGCAGTGCTCACAGGGGGTTCTACAATGAGCAGTTCTTC
NA	NA	TRBV6-5	TRBJ2-7	CASSYQVGPYEQYF	TGTGCCAGCAGTTACCAGGTCGGACCCTACGAGCAGTACTTC
NA	NA	TRBV10-3	TRBJ2-3	CAISESGLLNRTSTDTQYF	TGTGCCATCAGTGAGTCGGGCCTATTAAACAGAACTAGCACAGATACGCAGTATTTT
NA	NA	TRBV14	TRBJ2-5	CASSQEKGEEETQYF	TGTGCCAGCAGCCAAGAAAAAGGGGAAGAGGAGACCCAGTACTTC
NA	NA	TRBV2	TRBJ2-1	CASRTFGAGSLNEQFF	TGTGCCAGCAGAACTTTCGGTGCAGGGAGTTTGAATGAGCAGTTCTTC
NA	TRBD1	TRBV6-5	TRBJ1-1	CASSIDRGQVNTEAFF	TGTGCCAGCAGCATAGACAGGGGGCAAGTGAACACTGAAGCTTTCTTT
NA	NA	TRBV4-2	TRBJ1-5	CASSSTGISNQPQHF	TGTGCCAGCAGTAGTACAGGGATAAGCAATCAGCCCCAGCATTTT
NA	NA	TRBV29-1	TRBJ2-6	CSVSEPPGANVLTF	TGCAGCGTGTCCGAGCCACCTGGGGCCAACGTCCTGACTTTC
NA	NA	TRBV5-1	TRBJ2-6	CASSLAGQPGANVLTF	TGCGCCAGCAGCTTGGCGGGGCAGCCTGGGGCCAACGTCCTGACTTTC
NA	NA	TRBV7-2	TRBJ2-3	CASSPQVQGSLTQYF	TGTGCCAGCAGCCCCCAGGTCCAGGGCAGCCTTACGCAGTATTTT
NA	NA	TRBV10-3	TRBJ1-5	CSISEVREVQPQHF	TGTTCCATCAGTGAAGTTAGGGAGGTTCAGCCCCAGCATTTT
NA	NA	TRBV10-3	TRBJ2-5	CAISEAGSQRETQYF	TGTGCCATCAGTGAGGCGGGTAGCCAACGGGAGACCCAGTACTTC
few	NA	TRBV6-6	TRBJ1-2	CASSSAGRENYGYTF	TGTGCCAGCAGTTCAGCCGGAAGGGAAAACTATGGCTACACCTTC
few	NA	TRBV6-2/TRBV6-3	TRBJ2-4	CASSVGADIQYF	TGTGCCAGCAGTGTTGGGGCTGACATTCAGTACTTC
many	TRBD1	TRBV10-3	TRBJ2-1	CAIQGAYNEQFF	TGTGCCATTCAGGGGGCCTACAATGAGCAGTTCTTC
NA	NA	TRBV7-2	TRBJ2-3	CASSLANYYRDEDTQYF	TGTGCCAGCAGCTTAGCTAATTACTACAGGGATGAAGATACGCAGTATTTT
NA	TRBD1	TRBV29-1	TRBJ2-1	CSAAGQGSGEQFF	TGCAGCGCCGCGGGACAGGGGAGCGGGGAGCAGTTCTTC
once	TRBD1	TRBV7-6	TRBJ1-6	CASSPQASQGYSPLHF	TGTGCCAGCAGCCCTCAGGCGTCACAGGGGTATTCACCCCTCCACTTT
NA	TRBD2	TRBV10-3	TRBJ2-3	CAIGEAGGDTQYF	TGTGCCATCGGGGAAGCGGGGGGGGATACGCAGTATTTT
NA	TRBD1	TRBV12-3/TRBV12-4	TRBJ2-1	CASSSGQGQLFF	TGTGCCAGCAGTTCCGGACAGGGACAATTGTTCTTC
many	TRBD1	TRBV5-1	TRBJ2-1	CASSRTGGNEQFF	TGCGCCAGCAGCAGGACAGGGGGCAATGAGCAGTTCTTC
once	NA	TRBV6-2/TRBV6-3	TRBJ1-5	CASSDSGTVPQHF	TGTGCCAGCAGTGACTCAGGGACCGTTCCCCAGCATTTT
NA	NA	TRBV7-3	TRBJ2-3	CASAEGAWRTDTQYF	TGTGCCAGCGCTGAAGGGGCTTGGCGCACAGATACGCAGTATTTT